This T cell receptor (beta chain) appears in the sequencing data of a study of blood T cell repertoires in COVID-19. Whole-study context: The United States, Italy and Spain were the sources of the acute and convalescent COVID-19 samples. The analysed material was cDNA or gDNA that came from T cells, B-cell-depleted T cells, or PBMCs.

As processed by the authors: Amplification with reference gene primers provided the estimates of nucleated cell counts. Data came from immunoSEQ multiplex PCR; TCRdb stores just in-frame clones and leaves some out. D and trimming come from the DNA, and the V and J calls and clone size come from that table. The table includes about 270,000 clones, around four fifths detected once. The material sequenced was peripheral blood. This TCR came from a woman aged 45-60 years who had recovered from COVID-19.

This CDR3 is CASSAQDRNTGELFF. For the CDR3, the DNA is TGTGCCAGTAGTGCCCAGGACAGGAACACCGGGGAGCTGTTTTTT. The rearrangement uses TRBV19 and TRBJ2-2; tentatively, D is TRBD1 (6 bases). CDR1 is LNHDA, CDR2 SQIVND, per germline (reference sequence). The CDR3 contains 15 residues. Trimming cost V 5 bases and J 1 base, with 11 bases left between them.